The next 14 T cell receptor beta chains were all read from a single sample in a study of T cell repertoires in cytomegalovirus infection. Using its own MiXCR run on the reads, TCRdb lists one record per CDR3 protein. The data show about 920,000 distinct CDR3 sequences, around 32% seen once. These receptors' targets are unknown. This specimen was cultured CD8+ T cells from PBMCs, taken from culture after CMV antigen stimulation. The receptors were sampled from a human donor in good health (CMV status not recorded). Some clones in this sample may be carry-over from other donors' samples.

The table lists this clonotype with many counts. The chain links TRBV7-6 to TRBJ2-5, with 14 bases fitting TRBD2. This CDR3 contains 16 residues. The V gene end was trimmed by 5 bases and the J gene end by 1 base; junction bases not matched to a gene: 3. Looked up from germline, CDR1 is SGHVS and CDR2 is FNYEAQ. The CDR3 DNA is TGTGCCAGCAGCGGACTAGCGGGGGGCACCCAAGAGACCCAGTACTTC. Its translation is CASSGLAGGTQETQYF. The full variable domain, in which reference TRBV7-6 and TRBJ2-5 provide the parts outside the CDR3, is GAGVSQSPRYKVTKRGQDVALRCDPISGHVSLYWYRQALGQGPEFLTYFNYEAQQDKSGLPNDRFSAERPEGSISTLTIQRTEQRDSAMYRCASSGLAGGTQETQYFGPGTRLLVL.

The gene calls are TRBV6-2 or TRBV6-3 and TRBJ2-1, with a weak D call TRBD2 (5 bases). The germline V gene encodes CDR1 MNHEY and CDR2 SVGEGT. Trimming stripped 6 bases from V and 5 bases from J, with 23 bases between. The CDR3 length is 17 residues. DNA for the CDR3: TGTGCCAGCAGCCCCCAGAGGGTCAGTAATCGGGACAATGAGCAGTTCTTC. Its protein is CASSPQRVSNRDNEQFF.

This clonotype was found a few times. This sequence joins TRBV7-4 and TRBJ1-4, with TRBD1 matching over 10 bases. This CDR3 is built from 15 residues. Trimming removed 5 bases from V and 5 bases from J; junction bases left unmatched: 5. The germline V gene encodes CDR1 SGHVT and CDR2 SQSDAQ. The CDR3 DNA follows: TGTGCCAGCAGCGCCGGACAGGGGGGGAATGAAAAACTGTTTTTT. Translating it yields CASSAGQGGNEKLFF.

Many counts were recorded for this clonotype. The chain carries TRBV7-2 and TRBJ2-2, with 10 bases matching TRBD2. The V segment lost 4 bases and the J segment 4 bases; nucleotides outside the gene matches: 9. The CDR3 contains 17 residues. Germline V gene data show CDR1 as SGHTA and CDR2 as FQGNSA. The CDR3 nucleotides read TGTGCCAGCAGCTCCCACAGCGGGGGGGCTGTCACCGGGGAGCTGTTTTTT. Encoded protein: CASSSHSGGAVTGELFF.

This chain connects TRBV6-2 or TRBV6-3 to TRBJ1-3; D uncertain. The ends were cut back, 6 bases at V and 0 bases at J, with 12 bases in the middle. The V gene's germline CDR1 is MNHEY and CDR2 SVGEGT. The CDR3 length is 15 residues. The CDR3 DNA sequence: TGTGCCAGCAGGAAAAACGGGAACTCTGGAAACACCATATATTTT. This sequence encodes CASRKNGNSGNTIYF.

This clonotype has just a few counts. The CDR3 loop is CASNLAWSNQPQHF. The CDR3 DNA follows: TGTGCCAGCAATTTGGCGTGGAGCAATCAGCCCCAGCATTTT. This chain joins TRBV7-2 and TRBJ1-5; D gene uncertain. The CDR3 loop spans 14 amino acids. Germline CDR1 and CDR2: SGHTA and FQGNSA. The V end lost 7 bases, the J end lost 1 base, and 11 bases lay between the germline ends.

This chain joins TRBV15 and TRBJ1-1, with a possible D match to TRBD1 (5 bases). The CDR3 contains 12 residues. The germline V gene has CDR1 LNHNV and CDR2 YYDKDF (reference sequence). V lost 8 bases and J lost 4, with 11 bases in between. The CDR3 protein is CATQSGGTEAFF. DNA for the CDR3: TGTGCCACCCAGTCGGGGGGCACTGAAGCTTTCTTT. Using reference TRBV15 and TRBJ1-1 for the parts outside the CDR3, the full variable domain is DAMVIQNPRYQVTQFGKPVTLSCSQTLNHNVMYWYQQKSSQAPKLLFHYYDKDFNNEADTPDNFQSRRPNTSFCFLDIRSPGLGDTAMYLCATQSGGTEAFFGQGTRLTVV.

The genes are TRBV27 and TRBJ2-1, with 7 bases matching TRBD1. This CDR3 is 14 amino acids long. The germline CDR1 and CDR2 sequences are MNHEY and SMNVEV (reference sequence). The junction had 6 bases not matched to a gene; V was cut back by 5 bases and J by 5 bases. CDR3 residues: CASSKRTGDNEQFF. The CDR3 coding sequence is TGTGCCAGCAGTAAGCGAACAGGGGACAATGAGCAGTTCTTC.

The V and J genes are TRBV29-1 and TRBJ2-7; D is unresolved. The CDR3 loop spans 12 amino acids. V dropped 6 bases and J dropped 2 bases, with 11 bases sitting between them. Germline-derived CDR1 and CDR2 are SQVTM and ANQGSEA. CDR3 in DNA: TGCAGCGTACTCGACACTACCTACGAGCAGTACGTC. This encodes CSVLDTTYEQYV.

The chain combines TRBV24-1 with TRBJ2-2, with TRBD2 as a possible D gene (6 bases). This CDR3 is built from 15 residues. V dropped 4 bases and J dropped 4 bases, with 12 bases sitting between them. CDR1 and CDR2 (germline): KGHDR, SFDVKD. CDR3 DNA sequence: TGTGCCACCAGTGACCTAAGGGACTTCACCGGGGAGCTGTTTTTT. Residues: CATSDLRDFTGELFF.

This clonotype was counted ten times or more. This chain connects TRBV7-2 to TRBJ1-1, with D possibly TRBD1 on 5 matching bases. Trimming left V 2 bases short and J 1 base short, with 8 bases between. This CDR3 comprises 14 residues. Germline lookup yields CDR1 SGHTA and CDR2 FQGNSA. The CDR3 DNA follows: TGTGCCAGCAGCTTACTGAGGGGGAACACTGAAGCTTTCTTT. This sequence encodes CASSLLRGNTEAFF.

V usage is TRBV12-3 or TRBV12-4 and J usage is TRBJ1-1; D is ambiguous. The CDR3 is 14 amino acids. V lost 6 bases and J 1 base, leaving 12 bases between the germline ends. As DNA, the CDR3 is TGTGCCAGCAGAACGGCCATTTCGAACACTGAAGCTTTCTTT. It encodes CASRTAISNTEAFF.

This chain's CDR3 is CASSVVRTVLLYEQYF. In DNA form, the CDR3 reads TGTGCCAGCAGCGTAGTCAGGACCGTTCTACTATACGAGCAGTACTTC. This sequence joins TRBV9 and TRBJ2-7; D is unclear. With 0 bases removed from V and 4 bases from J, the gap between germline ends came to 17 bases. The germline gives CDR1 SGDLS, CDR2 YYNGEE. The CDR3 has 16 amino acids.

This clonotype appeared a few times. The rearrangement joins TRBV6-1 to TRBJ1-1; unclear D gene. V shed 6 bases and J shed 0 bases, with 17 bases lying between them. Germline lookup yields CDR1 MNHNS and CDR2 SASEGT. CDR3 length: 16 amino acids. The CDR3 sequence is CASSLGPVRMNTEAFF. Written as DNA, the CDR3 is TGTGCCAGCAGCCTCGGGCCCGTAAGGATGAACACTGAAGCTTTCTTT.